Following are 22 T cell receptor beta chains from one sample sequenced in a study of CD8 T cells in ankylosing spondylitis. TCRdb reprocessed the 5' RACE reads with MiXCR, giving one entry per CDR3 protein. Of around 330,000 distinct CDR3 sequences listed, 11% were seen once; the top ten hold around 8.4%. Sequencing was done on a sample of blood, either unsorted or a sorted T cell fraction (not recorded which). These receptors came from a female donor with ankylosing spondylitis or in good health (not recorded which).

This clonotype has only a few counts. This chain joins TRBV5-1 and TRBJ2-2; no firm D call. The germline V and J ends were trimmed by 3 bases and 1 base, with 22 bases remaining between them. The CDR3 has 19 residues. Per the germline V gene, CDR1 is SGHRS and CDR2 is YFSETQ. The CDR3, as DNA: TGCGCCAGCAGCTCGAGAATCCACCGTTCGTGGCTGAACACCGGGGAGCTGTTTTTT. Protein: CASSSRIHRSWLNTGELFF.

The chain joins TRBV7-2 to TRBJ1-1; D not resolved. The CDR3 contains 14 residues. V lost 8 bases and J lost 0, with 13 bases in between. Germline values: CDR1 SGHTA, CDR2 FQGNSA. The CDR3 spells CASSRKGLNTEAFF. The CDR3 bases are TGTGCCAGCTCTCGCAAAGGTCTGAACACTGAAGCTTTCTTT.

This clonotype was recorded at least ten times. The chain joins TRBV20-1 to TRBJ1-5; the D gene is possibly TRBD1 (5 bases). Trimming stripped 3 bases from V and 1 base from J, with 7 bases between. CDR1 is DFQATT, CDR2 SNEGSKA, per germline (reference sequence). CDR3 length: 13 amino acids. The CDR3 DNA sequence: TGCAGTGCTAGGCGGGACAGCAATCAGCCCCAGCATTTT. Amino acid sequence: CSARRDSNQPQHF.

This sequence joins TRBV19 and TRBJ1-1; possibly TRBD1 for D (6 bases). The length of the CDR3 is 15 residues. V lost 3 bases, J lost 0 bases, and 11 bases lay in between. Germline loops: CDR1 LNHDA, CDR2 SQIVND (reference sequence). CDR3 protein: CASSMAGVVNTEAFF. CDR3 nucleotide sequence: TGTGCCAGTAGTATGGCAGGGGTCGTGAACACTGAAGCTTTCTTT.

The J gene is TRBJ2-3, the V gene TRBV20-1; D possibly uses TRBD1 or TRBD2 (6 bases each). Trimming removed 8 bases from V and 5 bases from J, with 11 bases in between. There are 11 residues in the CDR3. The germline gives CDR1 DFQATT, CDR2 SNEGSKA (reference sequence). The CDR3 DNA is TGCAGTCCGGAGGGGGAAGATACGCAGTATTTT. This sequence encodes CSPEGEDTQYF.

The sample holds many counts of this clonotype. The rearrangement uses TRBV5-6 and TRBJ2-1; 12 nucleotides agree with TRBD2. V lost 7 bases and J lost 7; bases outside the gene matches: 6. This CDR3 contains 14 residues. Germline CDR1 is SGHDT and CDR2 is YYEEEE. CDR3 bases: TGTGCCAGCCGGACTAGCGGGGATCCGAATGAGCAGTTCTTC. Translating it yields CASRTSGDPNEQFF.

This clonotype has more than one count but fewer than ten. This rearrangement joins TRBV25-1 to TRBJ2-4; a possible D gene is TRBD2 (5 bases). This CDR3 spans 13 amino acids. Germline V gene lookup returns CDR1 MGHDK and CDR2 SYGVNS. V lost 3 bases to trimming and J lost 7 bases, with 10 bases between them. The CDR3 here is CASSDRPGNIQYF. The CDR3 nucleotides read TGTGCCAGCAGTGACCGCCCGGGGAACATTCAGTACTTC.

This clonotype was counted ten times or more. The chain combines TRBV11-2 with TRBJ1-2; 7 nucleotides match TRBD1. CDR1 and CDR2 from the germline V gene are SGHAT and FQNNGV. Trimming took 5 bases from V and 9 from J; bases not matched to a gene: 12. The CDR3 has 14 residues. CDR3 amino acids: CASSQWTGVSSYTF. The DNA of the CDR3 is TGTGCCAGCAGCCAATGGACAGGTGTCAGTAGCTACACCTTC.

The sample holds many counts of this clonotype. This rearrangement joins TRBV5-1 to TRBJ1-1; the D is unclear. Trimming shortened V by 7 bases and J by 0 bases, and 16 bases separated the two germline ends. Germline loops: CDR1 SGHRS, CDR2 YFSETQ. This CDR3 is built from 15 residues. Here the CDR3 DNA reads TGCGCCAGCGCCCTGGGAGGGAACATGAACACTGAAGCTTTCTTT. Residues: CASALGGNMNTEAFF. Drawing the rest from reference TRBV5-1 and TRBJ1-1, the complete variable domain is KAGVTQTPRYLIKTRGQQVTLSCSPISGHRSVSWYQQTPGQGLQFLFEYFSETQRNKGNFPGRFSGRQFSNSRSEMNVSTLELGDSALYLCASALGGNMNTEAFFGQGTRLTVV.

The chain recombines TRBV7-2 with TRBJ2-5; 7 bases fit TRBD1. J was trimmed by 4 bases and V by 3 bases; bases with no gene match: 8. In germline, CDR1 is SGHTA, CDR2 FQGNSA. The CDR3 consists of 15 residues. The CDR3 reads CASSLDRNLRETQYF. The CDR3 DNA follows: TGTGCCAGCAGCTTGGACAGGAATTTGAGAGAGACCCAGTACTTC.

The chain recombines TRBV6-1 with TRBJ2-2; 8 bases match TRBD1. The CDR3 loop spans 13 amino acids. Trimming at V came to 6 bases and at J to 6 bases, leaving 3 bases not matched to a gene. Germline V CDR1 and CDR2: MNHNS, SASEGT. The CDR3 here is CASRLGQAGELFF. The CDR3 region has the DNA TGTGCCAGCAGACTGGGACAGGCCGGGGAGCTGTTTTTT.

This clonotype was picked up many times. CDR3: CASSLRTPGANVLTF. The CDR3 DNA is TGCGCCAGCAGCCTGAGAACGCCTGGGGCCAACGTCCTGACTTTC. The chain is built from TRBV5-1 and TRBJ2-6, with D unresolved. The length of the CDR3 is 15 residues. Trimming left V 4 bases short and J 2 bases short, with 10 bases between. Germline-derived CDR1 and CDR2 are SGHRS and YFSETQ.

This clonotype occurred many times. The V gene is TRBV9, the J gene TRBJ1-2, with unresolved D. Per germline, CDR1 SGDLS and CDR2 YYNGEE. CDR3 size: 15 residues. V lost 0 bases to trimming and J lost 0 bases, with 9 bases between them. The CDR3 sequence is CASSVEEIANYGYTF. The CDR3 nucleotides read TGTGCCAGCAGCGTAGAGGAGATAGCTAACTATGGCTACACCTTC.

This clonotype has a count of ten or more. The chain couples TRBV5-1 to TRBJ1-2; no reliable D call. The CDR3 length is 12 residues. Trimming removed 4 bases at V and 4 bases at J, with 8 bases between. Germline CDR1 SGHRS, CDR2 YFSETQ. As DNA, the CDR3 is TGCGCCAGCAGCACGGAGGGCTATGGCTACACCTTC. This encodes CASSTEGYGYTF.

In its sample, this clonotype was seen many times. CDR3 in DNA: TGCGCCAGCAGCTTGGTTATACTAGCGGGAGGCCAAGAGACCCAGTACTTC. Translation gives CASSLVILAGGQETQYF. The chain has TRBV5-1 and TRBJ2-5; 12 bases are shared with TRBD2. The germline gives CDR1 SGHRS, CDR2 YFSETQ. Losses at the gene ends were 0 bases for V and 1 base for J; bases not matched to a gene: 4. CDR3 length: 17 residues.

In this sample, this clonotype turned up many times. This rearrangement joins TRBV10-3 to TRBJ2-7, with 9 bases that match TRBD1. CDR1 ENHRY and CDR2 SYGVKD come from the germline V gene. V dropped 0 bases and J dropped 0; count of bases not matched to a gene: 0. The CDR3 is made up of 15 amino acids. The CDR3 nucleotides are TGTGCCATCAGTGAGTCACAGGGGGCCTCCTACGAGCAGTACTTC. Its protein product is CAISESQGASYEQYF.

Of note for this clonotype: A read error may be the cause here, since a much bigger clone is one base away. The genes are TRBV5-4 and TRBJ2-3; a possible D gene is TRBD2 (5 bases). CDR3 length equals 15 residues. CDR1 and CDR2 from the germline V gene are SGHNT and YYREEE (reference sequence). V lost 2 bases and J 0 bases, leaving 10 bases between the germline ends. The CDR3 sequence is CASSFSGVSTDTQYF. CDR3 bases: TGTGCCAGCAGCTTTTCCGGGGTAAGCACAGATACGCAGTATTTT.

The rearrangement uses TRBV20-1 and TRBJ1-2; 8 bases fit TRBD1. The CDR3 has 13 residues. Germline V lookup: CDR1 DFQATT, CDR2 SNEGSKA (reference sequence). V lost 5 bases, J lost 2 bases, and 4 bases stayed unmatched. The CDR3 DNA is TGCAGTGCTCCAGGGACAGGCAACTATGGCTACACCTTC. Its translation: CSAPGTGNYGYTF.

In DNA, the CDR3 is TGTGCCAGCAGTTTAAGCGGGGGCGTTCTGAAGACCCAGTACTTC. Amino acids: CASSLSGGVLKTQYF. This chain links TRBV12-3 or TRBV12-4 with TRBJ2-5; TRBD2 matches at 8 bases. The CDR3 is 15 residues long. With V trimmed by 2 bases and J by 6 bases, 8 bases remained unmatched.

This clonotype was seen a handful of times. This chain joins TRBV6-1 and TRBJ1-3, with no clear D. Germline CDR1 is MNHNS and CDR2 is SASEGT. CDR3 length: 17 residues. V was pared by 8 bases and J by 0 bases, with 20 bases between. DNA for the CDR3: TGTGCCAGCGCCCCCACGGGAAGGTTTTCCTCTGGAAACACCATATATTTT. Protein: CASAPTGRFSSGNTIYF.

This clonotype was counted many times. CDR3 bases: TGCGCCAGCAGCTTGTATGGCTCTAGCACAGATACGCAGTATTTT. This translates into CASSLYGSSTDTQYF. The V and J genes are TRBV5-1 and TRBJ2-3; no clear D. CDR3 size: 15 residues. V lost 1 base to trimming and J lost 0 bases, with 9 bases between them. Germline CDR1 reads SGHRS; CDR2 reads YFSETQ.

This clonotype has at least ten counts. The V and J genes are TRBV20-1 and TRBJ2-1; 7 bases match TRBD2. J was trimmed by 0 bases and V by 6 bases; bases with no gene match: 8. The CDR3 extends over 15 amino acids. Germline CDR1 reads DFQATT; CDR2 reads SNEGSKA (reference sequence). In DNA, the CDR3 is TGCAGTGCCCGCGGGAGCGGGGCCTCCTACAATGAGCAGTTCTTC. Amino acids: CSARGSGASYNEQFF.